Shown below are 32 T cell receptor beta chains from a single sample sequenced in a study of CD4 and CD8 cells across lung adenocarcinoma regions. TCRdb redid the calling of the PCR reads with MiXCR, one entry per CDR3 protein. The sample has some 25,000 distinct CDR3 sequences; around 53% are singletons. Specimen: CD8+ T cells from the center of a lung tumor. All receptors come from a male donor with lung adenocarcinoma. The CD4 and CD8 labels of this study may be unreliable.

A remark on this clonotype: Since a much larger clone is just one base distant, this may be a read error. In DNA, the CDR3 is TGTGCCAGCATTGAGGGGTACGAGCAGTTCTTC. Protein product: CASIEGYEQFF. This chain connects TRBV6-1 to TRBJ2-1; D assignment may be TRBD1 or TRBD2 (5 bases each). With 7 bases removed from V and 10 bases from J, the gap between germline ends came to 11 bases. Germline-derived CDR1 and CDR2 are MNHNS and SASEGT. The CDR3 runs 11 residues.

This clonotype was found many times. The chain has TRBV6-5 and TRBJ2-6; D might be TRBD2 (6 bases). Looked up from germline, CDR1 is MNHEY and CDR2 is SVGAGI. V lost 2 bases and J 0 bases, leaving 11 bases between the germline ends. This CDR3 region has 17 residues. DNA for the CDR3: TGTGCCAGCAGTTACCAGGGCGGGAACTCTGGGGCCAACGTCCTGACTTTC. Residues: CASSYQGGNSGANVLTF.

The chain has TRBV6-1 and TRBJ2-7; 9 bases map to TRBD1. CDR1 is MNHNS and CDR2 is SASEGT in the germline V gene. V gave up 7 bases and J gave up 4 bases; unmatched junction bases: 11. The CDR3 spans 15 residues. The CDR3 sequence is CASTEGGTGPYEQYF. The CDR3 bases are TGTGCCAGCACCGAAGGAGGGACAGGGCCTTACGAGCAGTACTTC.

The chain recombines TRBV10-3 with TRBJ1-4; D is possibly TRBD1 (6 bases). Germline CDR1 ENHRY, CDR2 SYGVKD. The CDR3 spans 14 residues. V was trimmed by 3 bases and J by 8 bases, leaving 13 bases between them. The CDR3 here is CAISDRGLGEKLFF. CDR3 in DNA: TGTGCCATCAGTGACCGGGGGCTCGGGGAAAAACTGTTTTTT.

This clonotype was counted a single time. This chain uses TRBV27 with TRBJ2-5; TRBD2 might be the D (5 bases). Per the germline V gene, CDR1 is MNHEY and CDR2 is SMNVEV (reference sequence). Deletions cut 8 bases from V and 4 bases from J, with 26 bases between. The CDR3 is 17 amino acids. CDR3 DNA: TGTGCCAGCTGTGCGGGCCGACGAGGTCGTGGCCCAGAGACCCAGTACTTC. Its protein is CASCAGRRGRGPETQYF.

This clonotype was found once. This chain links TRBV20-1 with TRBJ2-5, with D perhaps TRBD2 (6 bases). The end of the DNA aligns better with TRBJ2-7, so the J call may be wrong. Germline V lookup: CDR1 DFQATT, CDR2 SNEGSKA (reference sequence). CDR3 length: 12 amino acids. This chain's CDR3 is CSAAGLLYEQYF. The DNA of the CDR3 is TGCAGTGCCGCGGGACTTCTCTACGAGCAGTACTTC.

This clonotype was seen once. The CDR3 loop is CASSQDPWGQETQFF. The DNA of the CDR3 is TGTGCCAGCAGCCAAGATCCCTGGGGCCAAGAGACCCAGTTCTTC. The J gene is TRBJ2-1, the V gene TRBV3-1; tentatively, D is TRBD1 (5 bases). This CDR3 spans 15 amino acids. Per germline, CDR1 LGHDT and CDR2 YNNKEL (reference sequence). V lost 0 bases and J lost 13, with 19 bases in between.

As concerns this clonotype: Because the CDR3's place on the DNA is in doubt, the DNA is left out and the CDR3 is given as listed by TCRdb. The V call is TRBV6-1, the J call TRBJ2-3; TRBD1 is taken as the D call from the table, unchecked against the DNA. Per germline, CDR1 MNHNS and CDR2 SASEGT. The CDR3 comprises 13 residues, both ends counted. The CDR3 region is CASNRVGTGTQFF.

This clonotype appeared many times. The DNA for the CDR3 is TGCGCCAGCAACGTCCAGGACAGGGTAAAAAACATTCAGTACTTC. It specifies CASNVQDRVKNIQYF. V is TRBV23-1 and J is TRBJ2-4; TRBD1 agrees at 8 bases. TRBV23-1 is identified as an open reading frame with a role that is uncertain. V trimming: 7 bases; J trimming: 4 bases; junction bases outside the gene matches: 9. The CDR3 has 15 amino acids.

This clonotype was recorded at least ten times. The chain carries TRBV6-1 and TRBJ2-7, with a possible D match to TRBD1 (5 bases). CDR3 length: 14 amino acids. Looked up from germline, CDR1 is MNHNS and CDR2 is SASEGT. V lost 7 bases to trimming and J lost 0 bases, with 13 bases between them. This CDR3 is CASTRTGSSYEQYF. The CDR3 coding sequence is TGTGCCAGCACTAGAACAGGTAGCTCCTACGAGCAGTACTTC.

The chain employs TRBV6-2 or TRBV6-3 and TRBJ2-1; TRBD2 agrees at 7 bases. CDR1 and CDR2 from the germline V gene are MNHEY and SVGEGT. This CDR3 has 15 residues. The ends lost 8 bases at V and 2 bases at J; junction bases unmatched: 9. The CDR3, as DNA: TGTGCCAGCCTGGCACCGGGAGGCGCCTACAATGAGCAGTTCTTC. This gives the protein CASLAPGGAYNEQFF.

V and J are TRBV3-1 and TRBJ2-1; tentative D call: TRBD2 (7 bases). The V end was cut by 1 base, the J end by 3 bases, with 13 bases between. There are 16 residues in the CDR3. CDR1 is LGHDT, CDR2 YNNKEL, per germline (reference sequence). Written as DNA, the CDR3 is TGTGCCAGCAGCCAAGTAGGGGGGAGGGGCTACAATGAGCAGTTCTTC. It translates to CASSQVGGRGYNEQFF.

The chain is built from TRBV6-1 and TRBJ2-5, with TRBD1 as a possible D gene (6 bases). The DNA end lines up better with TRBJ2-7; the J call may be wrong. In germline, CDR1 is MNHNS, CDR2 SASEGT. The CDR3 spans 13 residues. For the CDR3, the DNA is TGTGCCGGCACCCGGGACACCTCCTACGAGCAGTACTTC. It translates to CAGTRDTSYEQYF.

This clonotype turned up a few times. The chain uses TRBV6-1 and TRBJ2-4; tentative D call: TRBD2 (6 bases). V was shortened by 8 bases and J by 13 bases, with 30 bases between the two germline ends. The germline V gene encodes CDR1 MNHNS and CDR2 SASEGT. This CDR3 contains 16 residues. CDR3 nucleotides: TGTGCCAGCCGTGTCGCGGGGCTAGGGGCCAAAAACACGCAGTACTTC. It yields the protein CASRVAGLGAKNTQYF.

Turning to this clonotype: One end of the junction is discordant with germline, which a read error may explain. This chain uses TRBV7-9 with TRBJ2-4; 8 bases map to TRBD2. Germline V gives CDR1 SEHNR, CDR2 FQNEAQ (reference sequence). The CDR3 runs 16 residues. CDR3 nucleotide sequence: TGTGCCAGCAGCGTAGCGGGGCGGTGGGCCAAAGATACGCAGTACTTC. Translating gives CASSVAGRWAKDTQYF.

Only a few counts were recorded for this clonotype. CDR3 DNA: TGTGCCTGGAGCACGGTTGACACTGAAGCTTTCTTT. It specifies CAWSTVDTEAFF. The chain uses TRBV30 and TRBJ1-1; D is ambiguous. Germline CDR1 reads GTSNPN; CDR2 reads SVGIG (reference sequence). With 3 bases removed from V and 3 bases from J, the gap between germline ends came to 8 bases. The CDR3 sequence is 12 residues long.

This chain connects TRBV28 to TRBJ2-1, with D possibly being TRBD1 (6 bases). This CDR3 region has 12 residues. CDR1 and CDR2 (germline): MDHEN, SYDVKM. Trimming shortened V by 6 bases and J by 10 bases, and 13 bases separated the two germline ends. The chain's CDR3 is CASSRTGPEQFF. The CDR3 DNA follows: TGTGCCAGCAGCAGAACAGGGCCAGAGCAGTTCTTC.

The chain has TRBV15 and TRBJ2-7; D could derive from TRBD1 or TRBD2 (5 bases each). The CDR3 has 13 amino acids. V was pared by 1 base and J by 3 bases, with 7 bases between. The germline V gene has CDR1 LNHNV and CDR2 YYDKDF (reference sequence). CDR3 in amino acids: CATSRVGGYEQYF. As DNA, the CDR3 is TGTGCCACCAGCAGAGTTGGGGGCTACGAGCAGTACTTC.

In regard to this clonotype: A much larger clone lies a single base off, so this may be a read error. The rearrangement joins TRBV6-2 or TRBV6-3 to TRBJ1-2, with 7 bases that match TRBD1. CDR3 size: 14 residues. V lost 5 bases and J lost 4; bases outside the gene matches: 7. Germline assignment: CDR1 MNHEY and CDR2 SVGEGT. The CDR3 nucleotides read TGTGCCAGCAGTCAAGGGGGCAGGCCCTATGGCTACACCTTC. This sequence encodes CASSQGGRPYGYTF.

The chain links TRBV5-1 to TRBJ1-2, with a weak D call TRBD1 (6 bases). Germline V gives CDR1 SGHRS, CDR2 YFSETQ. V was trimmed by 3 bases and J by 2 bases, leaving 17 bases between them. CDR3 length: 16 residues. This CDR3 reads CASSSNPGAINYGYTF. The CDR3 DNA is TGCGCCAGCAGCTCCAACCCAGGGGCAATCAACTATGGCTACACCTTC.

This clonotype showed up just once. One end of the junction does not line up with germline, which may come from a read error. The chain combines TRBV10-1 with TRBJ2-3, with D perhaps matching TRBD1 or TRBD2 (5 bases each). The germline gives CDR1 WNHNN, CDR2 SYGVQD (reference sequence). The CDR3 has 14 residues. The CDR3 region is CAGSGGHATETQYF. In DNA, the CDR3 is TGCGCGGGCAGCGGCGGACATGCCACAGAGACGCAGTACTTT.

This clonotype was observed many times. CDR3 nucleotide sequence: TGTGCCAGCAGTTACTCGTCATTCTCTGGGGCCAACGTCCTGACTTTC. Translation gives CASSYSSFSGANVLTF. V is TRBV6-5 and J is TRBJ2-6; D unclear. CDR3 length: 16 amino acids. Germline CDR1 reads MNHEY; CDR2 reads SVGAGI. Trimming pared 0 bases from V and 0 bases from J, leaving 6 bases between.

The rearrangement uses TRBV25-1 and TRBJ2-7; 14 positions agree with TRBD2. Unmatched junction bases numbered 17, after V lost 4 bases and J lost 6 bases. The CDR3 extends over 19 amino acids. Germline V lookup: CDR1 MGHDK, CDR2 SYGVNS. The CDR3 coding sequence is TGTGCCAGCAGTGGCCGACTAGCGGGGGGGCCCCGCCGATTGGGCGAGCAGTACTTC. Encoded protein: CASSGRLAGGPRRLGEQYF.

As for this clonotype: One end of the junction varies from germline; a read error may be responsible. The rearrangement links TRBV7-9 to TRBJ2-3; TRBD2 might be the D (6 bases). The CDR3 has 16 residues. CDR1 and CDR2 from the germline V gene are SEHNR and FQNEAQ (reference sequence). The CDR3 spells CASSLAGRGGTDTQYF. The CDR3, as DNA: TGTGCCAGCAGCTTAGCGGGTAGGGGAGGCACAGATACGCAGTATTTC.

V is TRBV27 and J is TRBJ2-1; TRBD2 might be the D (5 bases). This CDR3 has 14 amino acids. The V and J ends lost 4 bases and 0 bases respectively, with 7 bases between them. Germline assignment: CDR1 MNHEY and CDR2 SMNVEV (reference sequence). CDR3 sequence: CASSSGSSYNEQFF. CDR3 coding DNA: TGTGCCAGCAGTTCGGGGAGCTCCTACAATGAGCAGTTCTTC.

This clonotype appeared many times. The chain employs TRBV6-1 and TRBJ1-2, with a weak D call TRBD1 (6 bases). Trimming took off 0 bases at V and 5 bases at J, with 16 bases between the two ends. The CDR3 covers 16 residues. Germline V CDR1 and CDR2: MNHNS, SASEGT. The CDR3 nucleotides are TGTGCCAGCAGTGAAGCGCGGCAGGGGTATGGGTATGGCTACACCTTC. Translation gives CASSEARQGYGYGYTF.

Remarks on this clonotype: Its ends do not fully match the called genes, so a read error is possible. The rearrangement uses TRBV7-6 and TRBJ2-2; TRBD2 matches 8 bases. Germline V gives CDR1 SGHVS, CDR2 FNYEAQ. There are 19 residues in the CDR3. The CDR3 coding sequence is TGTGCCAGCAGCAAGCGCGTAGCGGGACGGTCCGGGAGCACCGGGGCGCTGTTTTTT. This encodes CASSKRVAGRSGSTGALFF.

Only a few counts were recorded for this clonotype. The J gene is TRBJ2-1, the V gene TRBV7-8, with D perhaps matching TRBD1 (5 bases). The better agreement between TRBJ2-7 and the DNA end casts doubt on the J call. The CDR3 has 16 amino acids. The germline V gene has CDR1 SGHVS and CDR2 FQNEAQ. CDR3 in DNA: TGTGCCAGCAGCCCCCGCCTGGGCGGACACTCCTACGAGCAGTACTTC. Protein: CASSPRLGGHSYEQYF.

This clonotype occurred many times. The gene calls are TRBV4-2 and TRBJ1-3; D uncertain. CDR3 length: 16 amino acids. The germline gives CDR1 LGHNA, CDR2 YNFKEQ. Trimming took off 4 bases at V and 0 bases at J, with 13 bases between the two ends. The CDR3 DNA reads as TGTGCCAGCAGCCTGTCCGGACTTAACTCTGGAAACACCATATATTTT. It encodes CASSLSGLNSGNTIYF.

Comment on this clonotype: The junction shows a germline mismatch at one end, possibly a read error. The chain carries TRBV6-5 and TRBJ2-2, with 7 bases that match TRBD2. CDR1 MNHEY and CDR2 SVGAGI come from the germline V gene. This CDR3 is 15 amino acids long. CDR3 protein: CASSYGAGSSNELFF. CDR3 in DNA: TGTGCCAGCAGTTACGGAGCGGGATCCTCCAATGAGCTGTTTTTC.

This chain links TRBV4-1 with TRBJ2-2; a possible D gene is TRBD2 (6 bases). CDR3 length: 14 residues. CDR1 is MGHRA, CDR2 YSYEKL, per germline. Trimming took 0 bases from V and 16 from J, leaving 18 bases between them. The CDR3 DNA sequence: TGCGCCAGCAGCCAAGACAGGAGGGCCGATGCGCAGTTTTTT. Translating it yields CASSQDRRADAQFF.

This clonotype was picked up a small number of times. The chain recombines TRBV6-1 with TRBJ2-3; D may be TRBD1 or TRBD2 (5 bases each). CDR1 and CDR2 (germline): MNHNS, SASEGT. The V end was cut by 10 bases, the J end by 5 bases, with 16 bases between. This CDR3 has 13 amino acids. CDR3 nucleotides: TGTGCCACCGGGGTCGGGGCCAAAGATACGCAGTATTTT. It translates to CATGVGAKDTQYF.